This record concerns one T cell receptor (beta chain) sequence. The germline V gene encodes CDR1 MNHEY and CDR2 SVGAGI. The CDR3 sequence is 14 residues long. Trimming at V came to 4 bases and at J to 7 bases, leaving 6 bases not matched to a gene. This sample is drawn from a study of blood T cell repertoires in COVID-19. Overall study context: The cDNA or gDNA used as material had been derived from T cells, B-cell-depleted T cells, or PBMCs.

Original processing methods: Cell counts per sample came from amplifying reference gene primers. The table came from immunoSEQ multiplex PCR; TCRdb's copy has only in-frame clones and leaves some out. The V and J calls and clone size were taken over from that table, and D and trimming were inferred from the DNA. This table has some 80,000 clones, about 89% appearing once. This clonotype originated in a man aged 45-60 years with active or convalescent COVID-19. The sequenced sample was peripheral blood. The chain combines TRBV6-5 with TRBJ1-5; TRBD1 matches at 8 bases. The CDR3 region is CASSWSGGDQPQHF. The CDR3 DNA is TGTGCCAGCAGTTGGTCAGGGGGCGACCAGCCCCAGCATTTT.